The 29 T cell receptor beta chains listed next were all sequenced from one sample in a study of regulatory T cells in long-lasting Graves disease. Sequencing libraries for TCR beta were prepared with iRepertoire HTBI primers and Arm-PCR of CDR3 regions. TCRdb re-called the multiplex PCR reads with MiXCR, one entry per CDR3 protein. The table shows around 470,000 distinct CDR3 sequences, with around 15% occurring only once. Time point reported: newly diagnosed GD, antithyroid drugs for less than 3 months. PBMCs were the source of the RNA used for TCR sequencing. In addition, the sample was reused for a study of T cells in Graves' hyperthyroidism and ophthalmopathy.

This sample comprised peripheral blood mononuclear cells (PBMCs), obtained at new diagnosis, from a patient treated with antithyroid drugs. These receptors were collected from a woman between 50 and 59 years old with Graves disease.

V and J are TRBV12-3 or TRBV12-4 and TRBJ2-2; the D gene is possibly TRBD2 (5 bases). Trimming removed 6 bases at V and 1 base at J, with 12 bases between. CDR3 length equals 15 residues. CDR3 sequence: CASRPTRLNTGELFF. The CDR3, as DNA: TGTGCCAGCAGGCCTACTAGGTTGAACACCGGGGAGCTGTTTTTT.

This clonotype has more than one count but fewer than ten. This chain joins TRBV28 and TRBJ2-7, with 14 bases matching TRBD2. V shed 4 bases and J 6 bases; nucleotides not matched to a gene: 11. The CDR3 totals 17 residues. The V gene's germline CDR1 is MDHEN and CDR2 SYDVKM. CDR3 residues: CASSYFRLAGGPSEQYF. For the CDR3, the DNA is TGTGCCAGCAGTTACTTTAGACTAGCGGGAGGGCCCTCCGAGCAGTACTTC.

Many counts were recorded for this clonotype. The chain has TRBV7-8 and TRBJ2-1, with TRBD2 identical over 12 bases. Germline-derived CDR1 and CDR2 are SGHVS and FQNEAQ. V lost 3 bases, J lost 5 bases, and 5 bases stayed unmatched. The CDR3 covers 16 residues. CDR3 sequence reads: CASSFPGLAGNNEQFF. In DNA form, the CDR3 reads TGTGCCAGCAGCTTTCCGGGACTAGCGGGTAACAATGAGCAGTTCTTC. The full variable domain, rest sourced from reference TRBV7-8 and TRBJ2-1, is GAGVSQSPRYKVAKRGQDVALRCDPISGHVSLFWYQQALGQGPEFLTYFQNEAQLDKSGLPSDRFFAERPEGSVSTLKIQRTQQEDSAVYLCASSFPGLAGNNEQFFGPGTRLTVL.

This clonotype has a count of ten or more. The chain uses TRBV18 and TRBJ1-1; D uncertain. Trimming left V 5 bases short and J 2 bases short, with 9 bases between. Germline V lookup: CDR1 KGHSH, CDR2 LQKENI. The CDR3 spans 13 residues. The CDR3: CASSTVINTEAFF. In DNA, the CDR3 is TGTGCCAGCTCAACGGTTATTAACACTGAAGCTTTCTTT.

Of note for this clonotype: A much larger clone lies a single base off, so this may be a read error. The V gene is TRBV2, the J gene TRBJ1-2, with D unresolved. The CDR3 is 13 residues long. From germline, CDR1 is SNHLY and CDR2 FYNNEI. The CDR3 coding sequence is TGTACCAGCAGTGAAGAGTGGGACTATGGCTACACCTTC. This encodes CTSSEEWDYGYTF. The full variable domain, completed using reference TRBV2 and TRBJ1-2, is EPEVTQTPSHQVTQMGQEVILRCVPISNHLYFYWYRQILGQKVEFLVSFYNNEISEKSEIFDDQFSVERPDGSNFTLKIRSTKLEDSAMYFCTSSEEWDYGYTFGSGTRLTVV.

In this sample, this clonotype turned up many times. This chain links TRBV10-3 with TRBJ2-5, with D perhaps TRBD1 (6 bases). The ends were cut back, 4 bases at V and 5 bases at J, with 23 bases in the middle. CDR1 is ENHRY, CDR2 SYGVKD, per germline. The CDR3 sequence is 17 residues long. The DNA for the CDR3 is TGTGCCATCAGTGCTCTAGTCGGCAGGGACACCCAGGAGACCCAGTACTTC. Amino acid sequence: CAISALVGRDTQETQYF.

The sample holds many counts of this clonotype. The chain has TRBV7-8 and TRBJ2-5; tentative D call: TRBD1 (6 bases). This CDR3 contains 15 residues. V gave up 5 bases and J gave up 4 bases, with 17 bases separating them. Looked up from germline, CDR1 is SGHVS and CDR2 is FQNEAQ. This chain's CDR3 is CASSRQVAEIETQYF. CDR3 nucleotides: TGTGCCAGCAGCAGACAGGTCGCGGAAATAGAGACCCAGTACTTC.

The chain employs TRBV6-1 and TRBJ2-1, with TRBD2 identical over 8 bases. Germline CDR1 reads MNHNS; CDR2 reads SASEGT. V was clipped by 7 bases and J by 8 bases; unmatched bases: 13. This CDR3 spans 15 amino acids. The CDR3 bases are TGTGCCAGCACCGTCGGGAGCGGGAGTAGTGATGAGCAGTTCTTC. Translating it yields CASTVGSGSSDEQFF.

This clonotype has at least ten counts. The rearrangement links TRBV5-4 to TRBJ2-7, with D possibly being TRBD1 (6 bases). CDR1 and CDR2 from the germline V gene are SGHNT and YYREEE (reference sequence). This CDR3 comprises 15 residues. Trimming removed 0 bases at V and 3 bases at J, with 13 bases between. This chain's CDR3 is CASSLGRRGLYEQYF. The CDR3 DNA is TGTGCCAGCAGCTTGGGTCGCAGGGGCCTCTACGAGCAGTACTTC.

This clonotype occurred many times. This chain joins TRBV6-5 and TRBJ2-2, with D tentatively TRBD1 (5 bases). The CDR3 length is 16 residues. Trimming took 4 bases from V and 4 from J, leaving 16 bases between them. CDR1 is MNHEY, CDR2 SVGAGI, per germline. DNA for the CDR3: TGTGCCAGCAGTTCCCAGACAGCATTAGCCACCGGGGAGCTGTTTTTT. This sequence encodes CASSSQTALATGELFF.

A remark on this clonotype: A read error is likely, as this CDR3 ends without the conserved phenylalanine or tryptophan. The chain joins TRBV28 to TRBJ1-1; 8 nucleotides align to TRBD1. The CDR3 runs to 15 residues. Germline CDR1 MDHEN, CDR2 SYDVKM. V gave up 8 bases and J gave up 0 bases; unmatched junction bases: 8. The CDR3 region is CASFPWTGLNTEAFL. The DNA for the CDR3 is TGTGCCAGCTTTCCTTGGACAGGGCTGAACACTGAAGCTTTCCTT.

This sequence joins TRBV3-1 and TRBJ2-5; D not resolved. The germline gives CDR1 LGHDT, CDR2 YNNKEL (reference sequence). The CDR3 is 14 residues long. Deletions cut 0 bases from V and 5 bases from J, with 10 bases between. DNA for the CDR3: TGTGCCAGCAGCCAAGAATACAGAAGGGAGACCCAGTACTTC. Translating gives CASSQEYRRETQYF.

This clonotype was found many times. CDR3 protein: CASSLDRGPYNEQFF. CDR3 DNA: TGTGCCAGCAGTTTAGACAGGGGGCCCTACAATGAGCAGTTCTTC. The J gene is TRBJ2-1, the V gene TRBV12-3 or TRBV12-4; 9 bases are shared with TRBD1. This CDR3 region has 15 residues. V gave up 1 base and J gave up 2 bases; unmatched junction bases: 0.

This clonotype was counted many times. The chain couples TRBV30 to TRBJ1-5; no definite D call. CDR1 is GTSNPN and CDR2 is SVGIG in the germline V gene (reference sequence). Trimming shortened V by 0 bases and J by 3 bases, and 6 bases separated the two germline ends. There are 13 residues in the CDR3. CDR3 amino acids: CAWSVLDNQPQHF. The CDR3, as DNA: TGTGCCTGGAGTGTACTGGACAATCAGCCCCAGCATTTT. The variable domain in full, with the rest retrieved from reference TRBV30 and TRBJ1-5, is SQTIHQWPATLVQPVGSPLSLECTVEGTSNPNLYWYRQAAGRGLQLLFYSVGIGQISSEVPQNLSASRPQDRQFILSSKKLLLSDSGFYLCAWSVLDNQPQHFGDGTRLSIL.

This clonotype was detected ten times or more. V gene TRBV6-1 combines with J gene TRBJ1-1; D ambiguous. Germline assignment: CDR1 MNHNS and CDR2 SASEGT. This CDR3 has 11 amino acids. Trimming shortened V by 8 bases and J by 4 bases, and 8 bases separated the two germline ends. CDR3 sequence: CASLGVTEAFF. CDR3 coding DNA: TGTGCCAGCCTCGGGGTCACTGAAGCTTTCTTT.

The genes are TRBV28 and TRBJ2-7, with unresolved D. CDR3 length: 13 residues. V lost 7 bases and J 4 bases, leaving 14 bases between the germline ends. Germline CDR1 and CDR2: MDHEN and SYDVKM. CDR3 sequence: CASIMTGGYEQYF. The CDR3 DNA reads as TGTGCCAGCATCATGACGGGCGGATACGAGCAGTACTTC.

The chain links TRBV19 to TRBJ2-7; tentatively, D is TRBD2 (5 bases). V lost 7 bases and J 3 bases, leaving 16 bases between the germline ends. The germline gives CDR1 LNHDA, CDR2 SQIVND (reference sequence). The CDR3 totals 14 residues. CDR3 in amino acids: CASTDTGSSYEQYF. The CDR3 DNA sequence: TGTGCCAGTACCGACACGGGGAGTAGCTACGAGCAGTACTTC.

The rearrangement links TRBV10-3 to TRBJ1-3; perhaps TRBD1 as D (5 bases). V lost 8 bases to trimming and J lost 4 bases, with 12 bases between them. CDR3 length equals 13 residues. CDR1 and CDR2 from the germline V gene are ENHRY and SYGVKD. CDR3 in DNA: TGTGCCATCCGGGGGGTGCTCGGAAACACCATATATTTT. Its protein is CAIRGVLGNTIYF.

This clonotype showed up many times. This rearrangement joins TRBV28 to TRBJ2-7; TRBD2 aligns across 9 bases. Germline-derived CDR1 and CDR2 are MDHEN and SYDVKM. This CDR3 has 16 amino acids. V shed 4 bases, J shed 0 bases, and the junction held 7 bases outside the gene matches. The CDR3 region is CASSSPLAGSSYEQYF. CDR3 DNA sequence: TGTGCCAGCAGTTCCCCCCTAGCGGGAAGCTCCTACGAGCAGTACTTC.

This clonotype was recorded at least ten times. V usage is TRBV7-9 and J usage is TRBJ1-1; D gene unclear. Deletions cut 1 base from V and 1 base from J, with 7 bases between. Germline values: CDR1 SEHNR, CDR2 FQNEAQ (reference sequence). The CDR3 length is 14 residues. Here the CDR3 DNA reads TGTGCCAGCAGCTTAGAGGCAGGGAACACTGAAGCTTTCTTT. Translated: CASSLEAGNTEAFF.

The chain couples TRBV28 to TRBJ2-7; 11 bases line up with TRBD1. This CDR3 comprises 17 residues. V was clipped by 4 bases and J by 3 bases; unmatched bases: 11. Germline CDR1 is MDHEN and CDR2 is SYDVKM. Here the CDR3 reads CASSSRQRTGGHYEQYF. The CDR3, as DNA: TGTGCCAGCAGTTCTCGGCAAAGGACAGGGGGCCACTACGAGCAGTACTTC. Full variable domain (missing parts from reference TRBV28 and TRBJ2-7): DVKVTQSSRYLVKRTGEKVFLECVQDMDHENMFWYRQDPGLGLRLIYFSYDVKMKEKGDIPEGYSVSREKKERFSLILESASTNQTSMYLCASSSRQRTGGHYEQYFGPGTRLTVT.

In its sample, this clonotype was seen many times. The rearrangement uses TRBV2 and TRBJ2-7; 8 nucleotides match TRBD1. Germline values: CDR1 SNHLY, CDR2 FYNNEI. The CDR3 is 16 amino acids. V gave up 2 bases and J gave up 8 bases; unmatched junction bases: 14. For the CDR3, the DNA is TGTGCCAGCAGTGAATCAAGGTCAGGGGGCTCTAAAAAGCAGTACTTC. Encoded protein: CASSESRSGGSKKQYF.

This clonotype was seen many times. The rearrangement uses TRBV5-8 and TRBJ2-7; TRBD1 might be the D (6 bases). CDR3 length equals 14 residues. Germline V gene sequence: CDR1 SGHTS, CDR2 YDEGEE. The ends were cut back, 0 bases at V and 3 bases at J, with 10 bases in the middle. The CDR3, as DNA: TGTGCCAGCAGCTTGGCGGACAGACGCTACGAGCAGTACTTC. Residues: CASSLADRRYEQYF.

The chain employs TRBV6-1 and TRBJ1-3; no clear D. With 4 bases removed from V and 0 bases from J, the gap between germline ends came to 7 bases. Germline CDR1 reads MNHNS; CDR2 reads SASEGT. CDR3 length equals 14 residues. The DNA for the CDR3 is TGTGCCAGCAGTGTTCCAGACTCTGGAAACACCATATATTTT. It yields the protein CASSVPDSGNTIYF.

This clonotype occurred many times. This chain joins TRBV7-9 and TRBJ2-1; D is possibly TRBD2 (6 bases). Trimming removed 1 base at V and 4 bases at J, with 11 bases between. CDR3 length: 15 amino acids. The germline CDR1 and CDR2 sequences are SEHNR and FQNEAQ (reference sequence). The CDR3 region has the DNA TGTGCCAGCAGCTTAGATGGCGGGACTTACAATGAGCAGTTCTTC. Its translation: CASSLDGGTYNEQFF.

The table lists this clonotype with many counts. V and J are TRBV5-4 and TRBJ2-5; possibly TRBD1 for D (5 bases). The CDR3 is 15 amino acids. The germline gives CDR1 SGHNT, CDR2 YYREEE (reference sequence). The V end was cut by 1 base, the J end by 2 bases, with 12 bases between. CDR3 amino acids: CASSLRAAGQETQYF. CDR3 bases: TGTGCCAGCAGCTTGAGGGCGGCAGGGCAAGAGACCCAGTACTTC.

This clonotype was counted at least ten times. The chain uses TRBV20-1 and TRBJ2-3; TRBD2 matches 12 bases. This CDR3 has 16 residues. Germline V lookup: CDR1 DFQATT, CDR2 SNEGSKA (reference sequence). The V gene end was trimmed by 5 bases and the J gene end by 2 bases; junction bases not matched to a gene: 8. The CDR3 nucleotides read TGCAGTGCTCCACGGCTAGCGGGAGGGACCACAGATACGCAGTATTTT. It encodes CSAPRLAGGTTDTQYF.

This clonotype was recorded many times. The chain carries TRBV28 and TRBJ2-7; D assignment may be TRBD1 or TRBD2 (5 bases each). Per germline, CDR1 MDHEN and CDR2 SYDVKM. This CDR3 is built from 14 residues. V lost 7 bases to trimming and J lost 5 bases, with 18 bases between them. The CDR3 coding sequence is TGTGCCAGCACCCTCGGGGCAGGGATCAACGAGCAGTACTTC. It codes for CASTLGAGINEQYF. The complete variable domain, with remaining parts taken from reference TRBV28 and TRBJ2-7, reads DVKVTQSSRYLVKRTGEKVFLECVQDMDHENMFWYRQDPGLGLRLIYFSYDVKMKEKGDIPEGYSVSREKKERFSLILESASTNQTSMYLCASTLGAGINEQYFGPGTRLTVT.

In the case of this clonotype: The likely explanation is a read error, given a far larger clone one base away. V and J are TRBV28 and TRBJ2-1, with TRBD1 as a possible D gene (6 bases). With the DNA end fitting TRBJ2-7 better, the J assignment may be wrong. Germline V gene lookup returns CDR1 MDHEN and CDR2 SYDVKM. The CDR3 runs to 12 residues. In DNA, the CDR3 is TGTGCCAGCAGTCAACAGGGCTGCGAGCAGTACTTC. Encoded protein: CASSQQGCEQYF.